What follows describes a single TCR beta chain. In the study's own analysis: Amplified reference gene primers provided the basis for estimating nucleated cell counts. Sequenced by immunoSEQ multiplex PCR; TCRdb stores in-frame clones only, minus some. The V and J calls and clone size were taken over from that table, and D and trimming were inferred from the DNA. Of about 72,000 clones listed, 82% are singletons. These data come from a study of blood T cell repertoires in COVID-19. The wider study: COVID-19 samples from acute and convalescent phases originated in the United States, Italy and Spain. Sources were T cells, B-cell-depleted T cells, or PBMCs; the material itself was cDNA or gDNA.

V was cut by 3 bases and J by 2 bases, with 7 bases left in between. The CDR3 runs to 13 residues. Looked up from germline, CDR1 is LGHNA and CDR2 is YSLEER. The TCR sequence derives from a human donor in a cohort sampled during active COVID-19. Sequenced sample: peripheral blood. The genes are TRBV4-3 and TRBJ1-1, with D unclear. In DNA, the CDR3 is TGCGCCAGCAGCCAGACACCTAACACTGAAGCTTTCTTT. Protein product: CASSQTPNTEAFF.